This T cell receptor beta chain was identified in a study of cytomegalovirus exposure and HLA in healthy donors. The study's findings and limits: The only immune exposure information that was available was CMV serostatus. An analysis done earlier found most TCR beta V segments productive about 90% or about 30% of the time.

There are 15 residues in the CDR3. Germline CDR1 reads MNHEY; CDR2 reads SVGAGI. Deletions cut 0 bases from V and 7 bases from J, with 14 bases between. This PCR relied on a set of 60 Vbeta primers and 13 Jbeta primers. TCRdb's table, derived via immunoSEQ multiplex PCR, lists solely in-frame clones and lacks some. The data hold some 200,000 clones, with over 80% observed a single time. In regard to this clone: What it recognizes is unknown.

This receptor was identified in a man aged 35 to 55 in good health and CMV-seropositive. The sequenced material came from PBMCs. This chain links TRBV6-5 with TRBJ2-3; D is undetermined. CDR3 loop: CASSYSRPESHTQYF. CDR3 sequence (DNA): TGTGCCAGCAGTTACTCGAGGCCAGAGTCTCATACGCAGTATTTT.